This TCR beta chain is from a study of T cells in Graves' hyperthyroidism and ophthalmopathy. Amplification targeted TCR beta CDR3 regions from RNA transcripts. The study used the HTBI primer set for a first-round RT-PCR of the TCR CDR3. Each CDR3 protein is one row after TCRdb ran MiXCR on the multiplex PCR reads. Here the sample spans fewer than 300,000 distinct CDR3 sequences, less than 30% being singletons. There are many counts of this clonotype. This TCR derives from a middle-aged man with Graves' hyperthyroidism that later progressed to Graves' ophthalmopathy. The sequencing input was blood.

CDR3 region: CASKETGTNYGYTF. The CDR3 DNA sequence: TGTGCCAGTAAGGAGACAGGGACTAACTATGGCTACACCTTC. The chain uses TRBV19 and TRBJ1-2; 7 bases are shared with TRBD1. V trimming: 7 bases; J trimming: 0 bases; junction bases outside the gene matches: 5. The CDR3 consists of 14 residues. Germline CDR1 reads LNHDA; CDR2 reads SQIVND (reference sequence).